This TCR beta chain was captured by sequencing in a study of metastatic and nonmetastatic thyroid tumors. In the study overall: From malignant and benign thyroid patients, repertoires in blood and in tumor or nodule tissue were compared.

Study-level points and caveats: Malignant thyroid tumors reportedly had TCR beta diversity that was significantly higher than in benign nodules, in blood and tumor.

Original processing notes: A distant-metastasis classifier for papillary thyroid cancer was built using CDR3 differences across clinicopathological groups. TCRdb reanalyzed the PCR reads with MiXCR. What appears here as the V and J calls and clone size reflects TCRdb's work, not the paper's. The sample has some 6,800 clones; around 34% are singletons. All patients were treatment-naive before thyroid surgery. The V gene lost 6 bases and the J gene lost 4 bases, with 15 bases spanning the gap. Per the germline V gene, CDR1 is MDHEN and CDR2 is SYDVKM. This CDR3 contains 14 residues. A few counts support this clone. The antigen is undetermined.

This TCR was recovered from a female donor with papillary thyroid cancer or a benign thyroid nodule (not recorded which). Some clones in this sample may be carry-over from other donors' samples. Sequenced: adjacent normal tissue. V is TRBV28 and J is TRBJ1-1; D gene ambiguous. The CDR3 nucleotides are TGTGCCAGCAGACCACTGGTTTTTGCCACTGAAGCTTTCTTT. Amino acids: CASRPLVFATEAFF.